This T cell receptor beta chain was documented in a study of T cell responses to AZD1222 COVID-19 vaccine (dated by TCRdb to 2020 to 2023). A note on the overall study: Because spike-specific TCR depth and breadth did not differ between the two schedules, AZD1222 recipients who got a second dose at roughly 4 weeks were pooled with those who got a second dose at roughly 12 weeks. Trial participants were enrolled by age into subgroups of 18-55, 56-69 and 70-plus years, and around 150, 28 and 57 TCR-sequenced participants, respectively, were included in these subgroups. TCR sequencing was performed for about 240 trial participants, of whom 200 to 210 were given two doses of AZD1222 and approximately 26 were given two doses of MenACWY control vaccine.

Here is what the overall study found, with its caveats: Epitopes outside the regions mutated in the B.1.351 and B.1.1.7 variants were reportedly recognized by nearly half of the unique spike-specific TCRs. After two AZD1222 doses, spike-specific TCR breadth and depth were significantly higher than at day 0 and than in MenACWY recipients. Participants were mostly white British, with more females than males. The authors suggested clonal diversity may have been underestimated. Only five to seven AZD1222 recipients were SARS-CoV-2 seropositive at baseline, limiting conclusions about previously exposed vaccinees. CD4 TCRs associated with the vaccine covered the entire spike protein, and the dominant responses were in regions 160-218 and 743-854. In the small 56-69-year group, the increase in depth fell short of significance, most likely because of low power. Because no day 14 peak-response samples were available, the repertoires could be characterized only after the peak T cell response.

Sample time point, as interpreted from the label and publication: baseline before first vaccination. Vaccinee samples came from UK trials COV001 and COV002, including a single-blind randomized controlled phase 2/3 trial of AZD1222 (ChAdOx1 nCoV-19) in healthy adults. Trial participant PBMC samples were collected at day 0 and day 28 after the second dose for TCRbeta chain sequencing. Trimming removed 3 bases from V and 2 bases from J; the gene matches leave 9 bases unexplained. Sequences SGHKS (CDR1) and YYEKEE (CDR2) are obtained from the germline V gene (reference sequence). The CDR3 covers 16 residues, taking in both the cysteine and the phenylalanine. Only the CDR3 part of the read is kept: 48 bases, read in frame from the first base. The CDR3 regions of human TCRbeta chains were analyzed by immunosequencing. The authors processed their data as follows. TCRs in the repertoires were matched against a reference library of SARS-CoV-2-specific TCRs that had been generated with the MIRA antigen-specificity platform. Breadth was defined as the fraction of unique TCRs that were SARS-CoV-2-associated, and depth was defined as the fraction of total T cells that were SARS-CoV-2-associated. Using the MIRA data, every spike-specific TCR was mapped to the spike region that the TCR reacted to and assigned to either a CD4 or a CD8 class. Log10-transformed breadth and depth values were compared by one-way ANOVA with Sidak's multiple comparisons tests. Imported from immuneACCESS, the table was reduced by TCRdb to in-frame sequences with V and J called. These copies leave out some clones; in studies compared against another copy, an unresolved V gene accounts for under half, and the cause of the remainder is not known. V, J and clone size derive from that table, while D and trimming were established from the DNA sequence. In this sample the table shows about 130,000 clones, 80% to 90% of which occur a single time. The top ten hold under 2.5% of the sample.

About this clone: Its binding antigen is unknown. Base qualities are not at hand, and no much larger clone is one base apart.

This clonotype originated in an adult in good health. Sequences were derived from peripheral blood, sampled on day 0 of AZD1222 vaccination. The chain is made from TRBV5-5 and TRBJ1-2, with 8 bases aligning to TRBD1. The CDR3 sequence is CASSSSGGGNNYGYTF. The base sequence is TGTGCCAGCAGCTCCTCAGGGGGCGGAAACAACTATGGCTACACCTTC.